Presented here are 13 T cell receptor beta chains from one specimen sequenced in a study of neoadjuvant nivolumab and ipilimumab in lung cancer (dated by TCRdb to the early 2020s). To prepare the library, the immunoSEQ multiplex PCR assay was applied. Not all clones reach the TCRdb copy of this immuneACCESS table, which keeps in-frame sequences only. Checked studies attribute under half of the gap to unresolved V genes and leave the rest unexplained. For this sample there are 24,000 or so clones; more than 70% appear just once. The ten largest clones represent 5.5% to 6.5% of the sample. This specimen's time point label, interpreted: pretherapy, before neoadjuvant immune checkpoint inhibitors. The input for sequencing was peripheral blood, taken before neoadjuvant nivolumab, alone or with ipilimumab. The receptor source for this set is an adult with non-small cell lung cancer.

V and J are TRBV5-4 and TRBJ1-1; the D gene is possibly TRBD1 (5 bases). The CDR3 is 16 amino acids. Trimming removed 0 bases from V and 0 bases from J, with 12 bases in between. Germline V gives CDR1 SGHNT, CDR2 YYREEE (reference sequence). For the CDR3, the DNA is TGTGCCAGCAGCTTGGACCCAGGGAGGATGAACACTGAAGCTTTCTTT. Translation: CASSLDPGRMNTEAFF.

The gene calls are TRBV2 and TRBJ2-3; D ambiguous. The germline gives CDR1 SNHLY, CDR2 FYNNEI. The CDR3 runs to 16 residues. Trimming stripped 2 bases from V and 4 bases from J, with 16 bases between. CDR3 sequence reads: CASSEQAAEVADTQYF. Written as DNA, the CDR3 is TGTGCCAGCAGTGAACAGGCGGCAGAAGTGGCAGATACGCAGTATTTT.

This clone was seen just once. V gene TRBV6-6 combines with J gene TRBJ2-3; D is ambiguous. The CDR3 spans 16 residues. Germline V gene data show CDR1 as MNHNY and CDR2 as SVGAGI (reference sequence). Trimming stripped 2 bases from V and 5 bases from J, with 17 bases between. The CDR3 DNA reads TGTGCCAGCAGTTACCCTACATCAGATACGGGAGATACGCAGTATTTT. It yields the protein CASSYPTSDTGDTQYF.

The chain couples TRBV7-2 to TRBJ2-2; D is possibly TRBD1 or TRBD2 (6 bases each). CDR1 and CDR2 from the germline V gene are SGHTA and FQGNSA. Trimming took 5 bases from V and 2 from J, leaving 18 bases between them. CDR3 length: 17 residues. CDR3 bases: TGTGCCAGCAGCCCCGTTGGAGGGGGAATTAACACCGGGGAGCTGTTTTTT. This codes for CASSPVGGGINTGELFF. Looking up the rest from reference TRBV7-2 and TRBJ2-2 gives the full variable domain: GAGVSQSPSNKVTEKGKDVELRCDPISGHTALYWYRQSLGQGLEFLIYFQGNSAPDKSGLPSDRFSAERTGGSVSTLTIQRTQQEDSAVYLCASSPVGGGINTGELFFGEGSRLTVL.

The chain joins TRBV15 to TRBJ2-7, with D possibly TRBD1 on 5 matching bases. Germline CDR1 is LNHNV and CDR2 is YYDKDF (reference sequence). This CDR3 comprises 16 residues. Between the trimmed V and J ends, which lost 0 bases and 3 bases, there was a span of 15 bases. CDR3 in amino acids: CATSRDRGNGIYEQYF. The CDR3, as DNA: TGTGCCACCAGCAGAGATAGGGGTAATGGTATCTACGAGCAGTACTTC.

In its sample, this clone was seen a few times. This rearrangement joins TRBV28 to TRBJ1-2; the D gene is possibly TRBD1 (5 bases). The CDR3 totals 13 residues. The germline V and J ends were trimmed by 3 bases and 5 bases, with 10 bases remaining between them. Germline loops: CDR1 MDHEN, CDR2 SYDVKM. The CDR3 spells CASSFGGTYGYTF. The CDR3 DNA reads TGTGCCAGCAGTTTCGGGGGGACGTATGGCTACACCTTC.

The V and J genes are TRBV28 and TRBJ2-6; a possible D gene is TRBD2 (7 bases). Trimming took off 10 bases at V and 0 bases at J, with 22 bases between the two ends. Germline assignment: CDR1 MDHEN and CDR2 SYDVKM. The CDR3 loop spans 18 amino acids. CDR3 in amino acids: CATFGEGQKFSGANVLTF. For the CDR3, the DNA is TGTGCCACGTTCGGGGAGGGACAAAAATTCTCTGGGGCCAACGTCCTGACTTTC.

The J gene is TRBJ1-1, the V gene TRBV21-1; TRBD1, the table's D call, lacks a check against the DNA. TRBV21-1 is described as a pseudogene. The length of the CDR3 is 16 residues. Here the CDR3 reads CASSKVTQGPNTEAFF. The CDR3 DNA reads TGTGCCAGCAGCAAGGTGACTCAGGGGCCGAACACTGAAGCTTTCTTT.

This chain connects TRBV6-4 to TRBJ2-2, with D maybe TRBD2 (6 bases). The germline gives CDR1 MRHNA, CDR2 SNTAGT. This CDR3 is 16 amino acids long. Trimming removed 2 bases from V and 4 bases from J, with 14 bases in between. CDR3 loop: CASSDQYLGGTGELFF. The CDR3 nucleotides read TGTGCCAGCAGTGACCAATACCTGGGGGGCACCGGGGAGCTGTTTTTT.

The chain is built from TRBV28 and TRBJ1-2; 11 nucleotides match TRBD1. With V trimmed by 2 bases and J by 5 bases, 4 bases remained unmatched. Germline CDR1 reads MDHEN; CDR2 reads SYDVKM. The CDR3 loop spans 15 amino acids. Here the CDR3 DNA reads TGTGCCAGCAGTTTACCGGGACAGGGGGGGTATGGCTACACCTTC. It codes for CASSLPGQGGYGYTF.

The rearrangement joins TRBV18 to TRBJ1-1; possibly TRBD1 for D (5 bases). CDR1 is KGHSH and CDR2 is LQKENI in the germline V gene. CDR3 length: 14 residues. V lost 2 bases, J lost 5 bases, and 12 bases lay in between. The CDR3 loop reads CASSPKGTGTEAFF. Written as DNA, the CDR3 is TGTGCCAGCTCACCAAAAGGGACGGGGACTGAAGCTTTCTTT.

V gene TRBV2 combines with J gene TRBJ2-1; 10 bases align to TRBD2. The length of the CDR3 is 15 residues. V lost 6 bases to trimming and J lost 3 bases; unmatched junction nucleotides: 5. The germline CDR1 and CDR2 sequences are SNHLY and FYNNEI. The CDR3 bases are TGTGCCAGCAGCCCGGGACTAGCGCTCTACAATGAGCAGTTCTTC. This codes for CASSPGLALYNEQFF.

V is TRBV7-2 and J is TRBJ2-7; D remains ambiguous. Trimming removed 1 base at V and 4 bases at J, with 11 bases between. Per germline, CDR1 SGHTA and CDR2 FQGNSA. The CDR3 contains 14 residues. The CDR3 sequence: CASSLGVRRYEQYF. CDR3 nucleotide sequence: TGTGCCAGCAGCTTAGGGGTCAGGCGGTACGAGCAGTACTTC.